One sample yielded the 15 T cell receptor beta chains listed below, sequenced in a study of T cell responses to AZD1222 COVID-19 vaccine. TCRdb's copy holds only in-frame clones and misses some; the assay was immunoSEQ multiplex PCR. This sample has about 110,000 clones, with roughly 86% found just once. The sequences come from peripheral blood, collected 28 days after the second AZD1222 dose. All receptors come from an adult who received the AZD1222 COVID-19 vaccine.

The CDR3: CASSQDNPTGPYGYTF. The CDR3 DNA reads TGTGCCAGCAGCCAAGATAATCCGACAGGCCCCTATGGCTACACCTTC. This sequence joins TRBV4-2 and TRBJ1-2, with TRBD1 as a possible D gene (6 bases). The CDR3 contains 16 residues. From germline, CDR1 is LGHNA and CDR2 YNFKEQ. V was cut by 0 bases and J by 4 bases, with 15 bases left in between.

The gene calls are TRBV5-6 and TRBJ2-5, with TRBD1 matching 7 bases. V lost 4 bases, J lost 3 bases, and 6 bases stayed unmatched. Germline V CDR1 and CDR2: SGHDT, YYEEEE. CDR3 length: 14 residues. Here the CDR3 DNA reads TGTGCCAGCAGCACCGACAGGGACGAAGAGACCCAGTACTTC. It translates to CASSTDRDEETQYF. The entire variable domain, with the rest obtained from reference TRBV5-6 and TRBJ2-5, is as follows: DAGVTQSPTHLIKTRGQQVTLRCSPKSGHDTVSWYQQALGQGPQFIFQYYEEEERQRGNFPDRFSGHQFPNYSSELNVNALLLGDSALYLCASSTDRDEETQYFGPGTRLLVL.

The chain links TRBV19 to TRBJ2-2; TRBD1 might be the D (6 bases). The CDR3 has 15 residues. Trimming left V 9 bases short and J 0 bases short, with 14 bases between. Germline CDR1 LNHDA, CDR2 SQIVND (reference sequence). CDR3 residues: CASLRGPTNTGELFF. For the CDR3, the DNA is TGTGCCAGCCTCAGGGGACCGACGAACACCGGGGAGCTGTTTTTT.

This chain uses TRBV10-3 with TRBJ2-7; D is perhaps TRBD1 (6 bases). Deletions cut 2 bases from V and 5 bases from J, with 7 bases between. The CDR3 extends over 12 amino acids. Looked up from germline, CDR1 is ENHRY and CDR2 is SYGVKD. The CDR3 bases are TGTGCCATCAGTGAGGGGGGCGACGAGCAGTACTTC. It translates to CAISEGGDEQYF.

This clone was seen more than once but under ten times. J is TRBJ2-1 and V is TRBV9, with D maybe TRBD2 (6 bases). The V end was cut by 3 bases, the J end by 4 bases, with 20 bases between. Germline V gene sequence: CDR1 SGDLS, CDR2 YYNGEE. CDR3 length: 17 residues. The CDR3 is CASSARIRGGGYNEQFF. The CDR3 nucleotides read TGTGCCAGCAGCGCCCGGATAAGGGGAGGTGGTTACAATGAGCAGTTCTTC.

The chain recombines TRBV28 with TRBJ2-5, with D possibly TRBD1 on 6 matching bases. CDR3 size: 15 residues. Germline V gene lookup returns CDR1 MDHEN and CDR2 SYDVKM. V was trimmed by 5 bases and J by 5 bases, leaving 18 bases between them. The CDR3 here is CASSMGHPGKETQYF. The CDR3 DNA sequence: TGTGCCAGCAGTATGGGACACCCGGGGAAGGAGACCCAGTACTTC.

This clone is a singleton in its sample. This CDR3 is CASTTYNSTGTDTQYF. CDR3 bases: TGTGCCAGCACCACGTACAATTCAACAGGCACAGATACGCAGTATTTT. This chain links TRBV27 with TRBJ2-3; D call uncertain. Trimming pared 7 bases from V and 1 base from J, leaving 18 bases between. Germline V gives CDR1 MNHEY, CDR2 SMNVEV (reference sequence). CDR3 length: 16 amino acids.

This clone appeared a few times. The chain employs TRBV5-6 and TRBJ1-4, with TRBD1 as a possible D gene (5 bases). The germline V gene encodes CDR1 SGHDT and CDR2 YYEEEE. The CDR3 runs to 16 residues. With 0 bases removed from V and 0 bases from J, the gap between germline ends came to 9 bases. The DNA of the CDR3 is TGTGCCAGCAGCTTGGGGGGGATTTCAACTAATGAAAAACTGTTTTTT. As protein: CASSLGGISTNEKLFF. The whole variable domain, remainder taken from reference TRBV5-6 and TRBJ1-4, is DAGVTQSPTHLIKTRGQQVTLRCSPKSGHDTVSWYQQALGQGPQFIFQYYEEEERQRGNFPDRFSGHQFPNYSSELNVNALLLGDSALYLCASSLGGISTNEKLFFGSGTQLSVL.

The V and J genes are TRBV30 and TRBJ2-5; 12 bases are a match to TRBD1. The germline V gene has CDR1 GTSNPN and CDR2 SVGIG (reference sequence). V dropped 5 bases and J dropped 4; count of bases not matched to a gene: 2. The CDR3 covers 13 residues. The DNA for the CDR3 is TGTGCCTGGGGGACAGGGGGCGCAGAGACCCAGTACTTC. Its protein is CAWGTGGAETQYF.

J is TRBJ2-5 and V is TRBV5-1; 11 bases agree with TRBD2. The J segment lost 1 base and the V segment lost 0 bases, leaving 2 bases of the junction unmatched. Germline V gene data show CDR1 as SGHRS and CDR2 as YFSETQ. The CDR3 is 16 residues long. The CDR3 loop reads CASSLGTSGGQETQYF. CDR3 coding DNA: TGCGCCAGCAGCTTGGGAACTAGCGGGGGCCAAGAGACCCAGTACTTC.

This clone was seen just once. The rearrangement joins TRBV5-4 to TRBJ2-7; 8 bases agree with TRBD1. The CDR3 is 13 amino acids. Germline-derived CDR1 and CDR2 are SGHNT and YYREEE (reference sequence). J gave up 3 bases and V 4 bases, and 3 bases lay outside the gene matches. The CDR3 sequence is CASSHTGGYEQYF. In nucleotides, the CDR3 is TGTGCCAGCAGCCACACAGGGGGCTACGAGCAGTACTTC.

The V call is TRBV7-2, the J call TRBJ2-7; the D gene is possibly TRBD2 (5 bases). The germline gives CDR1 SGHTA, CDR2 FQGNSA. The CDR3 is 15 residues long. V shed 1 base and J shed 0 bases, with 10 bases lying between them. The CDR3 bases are TGTGCCAGCAGCTTAGGTAACGGGAACTCCTACGAGCAGTACTTC. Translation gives CASSLGNGNSYEQYF.

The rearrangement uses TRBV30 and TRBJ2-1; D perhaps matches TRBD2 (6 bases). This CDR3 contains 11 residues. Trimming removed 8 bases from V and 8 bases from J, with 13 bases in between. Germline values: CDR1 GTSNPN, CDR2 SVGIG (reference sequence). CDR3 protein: CARRLGDEQFF. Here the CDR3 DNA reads TGTGCCCGCCGACTAGGTGATGAGCAGTTCTTC.

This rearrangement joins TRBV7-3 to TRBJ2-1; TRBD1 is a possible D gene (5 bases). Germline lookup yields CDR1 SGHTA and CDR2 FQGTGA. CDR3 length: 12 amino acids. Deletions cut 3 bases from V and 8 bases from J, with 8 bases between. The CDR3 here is CASSFSRDEQFF. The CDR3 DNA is TGTGCCAGCAGCTTTAGCAGGGATGAGCAGTTCTTC.

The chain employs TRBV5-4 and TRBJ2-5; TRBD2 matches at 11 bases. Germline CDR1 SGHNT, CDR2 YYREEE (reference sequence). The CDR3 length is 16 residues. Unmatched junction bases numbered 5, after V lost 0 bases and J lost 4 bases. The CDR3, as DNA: TGTGCCAGCAGCTTGGTCCTAGCGGGGGGAACAGAGACCCAGTACTTC. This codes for CASSLVLAGGTETQYF.